This is a list of T cell receptor beta chains from one sample in a study of blood T cell repertoires in COVID-19. Sequencing was performed with immunoSEQ multiplex PCR; in TCRdb, only in-frame clones are kept and a portion is missing. The sample holds 85,000 to 120,000 clones, 70% to 90% seen once. Material: peripheral blood. These receptors were taken from a middle-aged man with active COVID-19. CDR3s include the opening cysteine and the closing phenylalanine or tryptophan. D genes are given only for firm matches. Not all rows give a size; the values are once, few, many and, for expanded clones, a class.

D: TRBD1
size: -
J: TRBJ2-2
V: TRBV7-2
length: 16
CDR3: CASSPRQGHGTGELFF
DNA: TGTGCCAGCAGCCCGAGACAGGGGCACGGCACCGGGGAGCTGTTTTTT

D: -
size: -
J: TRBJ1-4
V: TRBV7-9
length: 14
CDR3: CASSLVEGVGKLFF
DNA: TGTGCCAGCAGCTTGGTTGAGGGCGTGGGAAAACTGTTTTTT

D: -
size: once
J: TRBJ1-6
V: TRBV25-1
length: 15
CDR3: CASSAPGLDNSPLHF
DNA: TGTGCCAGCAGCGCCCCGGGACTAGATAATTCACCCCTCCACTTT

D: -
size: -
J: TRBJ2-7
V: TRBV18
length: 14
CDR3: CASSPTGSSYEQYF
DNA: TGTGCCAGCTCACCGACAGGAAGCTCCTACGAGCAGTACTTC

D: -
size: -
J: TRBJ1-2
V: TRBV7-9
length: 13
CDR3: CASSTGANYGYTF
DNA: TGTGCCAGCAGCACCGGAGCTAACTATGGCTACACCTTC

D: TRBD1
size: -
J: TRBJ1-2
V: TRBV6-2/TRBV6-3
length: 15
CDR3: CASSYSRDRDYGYTF
DNA: TGTGCCAGCAGTTACTCGAGGGACAGGGACTATGGCTACACCTTC

D: -
size: -
J: TRBJ1-6
V: TRBV30
length: 10
CDR3: CALGDSPLHF
DNA: TGTGCCTTAGGGGATTCACCCCTCCACTTT

D: TRBD1
size: -
J: TRBJ1-3
V: TRBV27
length: 15
CDR3: CASRDYRGGGNTIYF
DNA: TGTGCCAGCAGGGATTACAGGGGAGGTGGAAACACCATATATTTT

D: -
size: -
J: TRBJ2-2
V: TRBV5-1
length: 14
CDR3: CASSSDRNTGELFF
DNA: TGCGCCAGCAGCTCGGACAGGAACACCGGGGAGCTGTTTTTT

D: TRBD1
size: few
J: TRBJ2-2
V: TRBV7-3
length: 14
CDR3: CASSETTGVGELFF
DNA: TGTGCCAGCAGCGAGACGACAGGGGTCGGGGAGCTGTTTTTT

D: TRBD1
size: -
J: TRBJ1-2
V: TRBV10-2
length: 14
CDR3: CASSGTGSARGYTF
DNA: TGCGCCAGCAGTGGGACAGGCTCTGCGCGGGGCTACACCTTC

D: -
size: -
J: TRBJ2-3
V: TRBV7-9
length: 12
CDR3: CASSFHSRGEYF
DNA: TGTGCCAGCAGCTTCCATAGCCGGGGAGAGTATTTT

D: -
size: once
J: TRBJ1-4
V: TRBV10-3
length: 14
CDR3: CAISPGTTNEKLFF
DNA: TGTGCCATCAGTCCGGGGACAACTAATGAAAAACTGTTTTTT

D: -
size: few
J: TRBJ2-7
V: TRBV4-1
length: 13
CDR3: CASRGGIRDEQYF
DNA: TGCGCCAGCAGAGGGGGTATTAGGGACGAGCAGTACTTC

D: -
size: -
J: TRBJ2-1
V: TRBV5-4
length: 13
CDR3: CASSLQGNDEQFF
DNA: TGTGCCAGCAGCTTGCAGGGAAATGATGAGCAGTTCTTC

D: -
size: -
J: TRBJ2-3
V: TRBV19
length: 14
CDR3: CASMGALAPDTQYF
DNA: TGTGCCAGTATGGGGGCCCTAGCCCCAGATACGCAGTATTTT

D: -
size: -
J: TRBJ2-2
V: TRBV7-3
length: 14
CDR3: CASSLKFGIGELFF
DNA: TGTGCCAGCAGCTTAAAATTCGGGATCGGGGAGCTGTTTTTT

D: -
size: -
J: TRBJ2-5
V: TRBV10-2
length: 12
CDR3: CASSTQGETQYF
DNA: TGCGCCAGCAGTACCCAGGGGGAGACCCAGTACTTC

D: TRBD1
size: -
J: TRBJ2-7
V: TRBV25-1
length: 16
CDR3: CASSDPGGSSSYEQYF
DNA: TGTGCCAGCAGTGATCCAGGGGGCTCGAGCTCCTACGAGCAGTACTTC

D: TRBD2
size: -
J: TRBJ2-5
V: TRBV3-1/TRBV3-2
length: 14
CDR3: CASSRTSGGETQYF
DNA: TGTGCCAGCAGTCGGACTAGCGGGGGGGAGACCCAGTACTTC

D: -
size: -
J: TRBJ1-1
V: TRBV5-4
length: 14
CDR3: CASSLEELTGEAFF
DNA: TGTGCCAGCAGCTTGGAGGAGCTGACAGGTGAAGCTTTCTTT

D: -
size: -
J: TRBJ1-1
V: TRBV12-5
length: 13
CDR3: CASGAREGTEAFF
DNA: TGTGCTAGTGGTGCACGGGAGGGCACTGAAGCTTTCTTT

D: TRBD1
size: -
J: TRBJ1-1
V: TRBV6-2/TRBV6-3
length: 12
CDR3: CASSLDRRAAFF
DNA: TGTGCCAGCAGTTTGGACAGGCGCGCAGCTTTCTTT

D: -
size: once
J: TRBJ2-7
V: TRBV11-2
length: 14
CDR3: CASSLEAGPYEQYF
DNA: TGTGCCAGCAGCTTAGAAGCTGGGCCCTACGAGCAGTACTTC

D: TRBD2
size: -
J: TRBJ2-5
V: TRBV7-2
length: 16
CDR3: CASSNTAGLAEETQYF
DNA: TGTGCCAGCAGCAACACCGCTGGACTAGCGGAAGAGACCCAGTACTTC

D: TRBD1
size: -
J: TRBJ1-2
V: TRBV5-1
length: 13
CDR3: CASRQGQGEGYTF
DNA: TGCGCCAGCAGACAGGGACAGGGAGAAGGCTACACCTTC

D: -
size: -
J: TRBJ1-6
V: TRBV13
length: 15
CDR3: CASSPTARLNSPLHF
DNA: TGTGCCAGCAGCCCGACGGCAAGACTTAATTCACCCCTCCACTTT

D: -
size: once
J: TRBJ1-2
V: TRBV7-2
length: 13
CDR3: CASSLDSSYGYTF
DNA: TGTGCCAGCAGCTTAGACAGCTCCTATGGCTACACCTTC

D: TRBD1
size: -
J: TRBJ1-3
V: TRBV19
length: 15
CDR3: CASTGTAYSGNTIYF
DNA: TGTGCCAGTACGGGGACAGCGTACTCTGGAAACACCATATATTTT

D: -
size: -
J: TRBJ2-1
V: TRBV19
length: 12
CDR3: CASSLLEDLQFF
DNA: TGTGCCAGTAGTCTCCTTGAGGATTTGCAGTTCTTC

D: -
size: -
J: TRBJ1-2
V: TRBV5-8
length: 15
CDR3: CASSPRQGYGYGYTF
DNA: TGTGCCAGCAGCCCGAGGCAGGGTTATGGCTATGGCTACACCTTC

D: TRBD1
size: -
J: TRBJ2-7
V: TRBV27
length: 14
CDR3: CASSLDRRFDEQYF
DNA: TGTGCCAGCAGTTTGGACAGGAGGTTCGACGAGCAGTACTTC

D: TRBD2
size: -
J: TRBJ2-1
V: TRBV5-6
length: 15
CDR3: CASSLTSGGVNEQFF
DNA: TGTGCCAGCAGCTTGACTAGCGGGGGAGTCAATGAGCAGTTCTTC

D: -
size: -
J: TRBJ1-2
V: TRBV19
length: 16
CDR3: CASSIDPQAPNYGYTF
DNA: TGTGCCAGTAGTATAGATCCACAGGCACCTAACTATGGCTACACCTTC

D: -
size: -
J: TRBJ2-2
V: TRBV24-1
length: 15
CDR3: CATSEGGRDTGELFF
DNA: TGTGCCACCAGTGAGGGAGGTAGGGACACCGGGGAGCTGTTTTTT

D: -
size: -
J: TRBJ2-2
V: TRBV3-1/TRBV3-2
length: 14
CDR3: CASSLRGPGGELFF
DNA: TGTGCCAGCAGCCTAAGAGGGCCCGGCGGGGAGCTGTTTTTT

D: TRBD2
size: -
J: TRBJ2-7
V: TRBV7-9
length: 13
CDR3: CASSVPTSNEQYF
DNA: TGTGCCAGCAGCGTACCGACTAGCAACGAGCAGTACTTC

D: TRBD1
size: -
J: TRBJ2-7
V: TRBV6-6
length: 14
CDR3: CASSYRQGVYEQYF
DNA: TGTGCCAGCAGTTACAGGCAGGGGGTCTACGAGCAGTACTTC

D: TRBD1
size: -
J: TRBJ2-5
V: TRBV5-1
length: 18
CDR3: CASSSRTGGPSHQETQYF
DNA: TGCGCCAGCAGCTCCCGGACAGGGGGCCCATCTCACCAAGAGACCCAGTACTTC

D: -
size: -
J: TRBJ2-7
V: TRBV11-3
length: 14
CDR3: CASSLGDSAYEQYF
DNA: TGTGCCAGCAGCTTAGGCGACAGCGCCTACGAGCAGTACTTC

D: TRBD1
size: -
J: TRBJ1-1
V: TRBV10-3
length: 18
CDR3: CAISESSRDRYWETEAFF
DNA: TGTGCCATCAGTGAGTCATCACGGGACAGGTATTGGGAAACTGAAGCTTTCTTT